The present TCR beta chain was sequenced within a study of long-term antiretroviral therapy in people with HIV. Researchers ran immunoSEQ v3.0 at survey level. Sequencing aimed at about 40,000-55,000 T-cell genomes per sample. TCRdb keeps only in-frame clones here, not all; method: immunoSEQ multiplex PCR. The sample lists roughly 30,000 clones, 85% to 90% occurring once. Per germline, CDR1 SGHDT and CDR2 YYEEEE. With 1 base removed from V and 5 bases from J, the gap between germline ends came to 10 bases. CDR3 length: 14 residues. This clone has just one count. The source is a man aged 40-49 years with HIV. The chain is built from TRBV5-6 and TRBJ1-5; no clear D gene. Here the sequenced sample was unsorted PBMCs, taken about 5 years after starting antiretroviral therapy. CDR3 in DNA: TGTGCCAGCAGCTTGCCCTCCATTTATCAGCCCCAGCATTTT. Protein sequence: CASSLPSIYQPQHF.